This T cell receptor beta chain was captured by sequencing in a study of cytomegalovirus exposure and HLA in healthy donors. Study observations and caveats: TCR beta sequences reportedly predicted most subjects' HLA-A and HLA-B alleles accurately. Researchers had no immune exposure information except CMV serostatus available.

The PCR ran on 60 Vbeta and 13 Jbeta primers. Profiled with immunoSEQ multiplex PCR; TCRdb holds only in-frame clones, not every one. The repertoire holds 100,000 to 150,000 clones, with approximately 74% as singletons. Only a few counts were recorded for this clone. Its antigen is unknown. This CDR3 spans 14 amino acids. Trimming took off 0 bases at V and 1 base at J, with 5 bases between the two ends. Germline CDR1 SGHRS, CDR2 YFSETQ. V gene TRBV5-1 combines with J gene TRBJ1-5, with D possibly matching TRBD1 (5 bases). The specimen was PBMCs. The receptor's source is a man aged 40-50 years in good health and CMV-seropositive. The CDR3 DNA reads as TGCGCCAGCAGCTTGGGACAGAGCAATCAGCCCCAGCATTTT. Residues: CASSLGQSNQPQHF.